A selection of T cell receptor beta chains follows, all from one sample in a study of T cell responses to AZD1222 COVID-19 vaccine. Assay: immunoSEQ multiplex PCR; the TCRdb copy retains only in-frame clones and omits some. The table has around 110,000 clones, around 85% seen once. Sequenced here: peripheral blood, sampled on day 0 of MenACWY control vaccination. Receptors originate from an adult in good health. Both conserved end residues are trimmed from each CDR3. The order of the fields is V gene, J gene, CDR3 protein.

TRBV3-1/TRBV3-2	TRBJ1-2	ASRGTASSGYT
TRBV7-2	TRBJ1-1	ASTLRGQGAINTEAF
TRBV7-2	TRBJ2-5	ASSLGSPSTQY
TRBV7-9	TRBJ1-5	ASSLGQVRPQH
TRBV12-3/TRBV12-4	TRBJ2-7	ASRTTGGEQY
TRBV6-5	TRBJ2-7	ASRPDSTSYEQY
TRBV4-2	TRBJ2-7	ASSQDVRQVSYEQY
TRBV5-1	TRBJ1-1	ASSQDRDLNTEAF
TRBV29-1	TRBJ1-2	SGHGGTTYGYT
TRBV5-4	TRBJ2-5	ASSLEGGAAETQY
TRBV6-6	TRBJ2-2	ASCKISGDTGELF
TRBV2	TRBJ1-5	ASMEGDSNQPQH
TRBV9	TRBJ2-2	ASSPRGASGGRPGELF
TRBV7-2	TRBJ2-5	ASSLGGQKQETQY
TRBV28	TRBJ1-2	ASATGGSGYT
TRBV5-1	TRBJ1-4	ASSTGQAGGNEKLF
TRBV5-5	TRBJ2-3	ASSPGTSTTDTQY
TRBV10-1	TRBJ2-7	ASSDGGYEQY
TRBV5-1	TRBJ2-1	ASSLWLAGNEQF
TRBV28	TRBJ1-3	ASSFKPTGNTIY
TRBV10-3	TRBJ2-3	AISESMVSTDTQY
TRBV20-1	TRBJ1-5	SAQRRQPQH
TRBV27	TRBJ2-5	ASSSPTSGVETQY
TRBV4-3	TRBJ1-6	ASSQVTAWGSPLH
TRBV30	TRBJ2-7	AWSVGRGASYEQY
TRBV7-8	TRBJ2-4	ASSSGTGAQNIQY
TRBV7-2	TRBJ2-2	ASSALRVGELF
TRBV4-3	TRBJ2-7	ASSQDRGSAYEQY
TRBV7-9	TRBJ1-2	ASTLLMGRDGYT
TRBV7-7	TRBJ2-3	ASSSGLGSGDTQY
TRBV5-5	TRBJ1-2	ASSRQTGGLGYT
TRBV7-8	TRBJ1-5	ASSLDLRGDNQPQH
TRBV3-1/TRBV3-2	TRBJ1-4	ASSQSDRRGKLF